The sequence of this T cell receptor beta chain was determined in a study of cytomegalovirus exposure and HLA in healthy donors. It was with 60 Vbeta and 13 Jbeta primers that the PCR ran. Sequencing was performed with immunoSEQ multiplex PCR; in TCRdb, only in-frame clones are kept and a portion is missing. The listing contains under 95,000 clones. This CDR3 contains 16 residues. The germline CDR1 and CDR2 sequences are SGHRS and YFSETQ. About this clone: One junction end does not reproduce the germline sequence, and a read error may be involved.

This receptor was obtained from a female donor in good health and CMV-seropositive. The source material was PBMCs. The V and J genes are TRBV5-1 and TRBJ2-3; TRBD1 aligns across 7 bases. CDR3 nucleotide sequence: TGCGCCAGCAGCACCGGACAGGCTTCGCGACAGGATAAGCAGTATTTT. Translated: CASSTGQASRQDKQYF.